The TCR beta chain described here comes from a study of graft-versus-host responses after intestinal transplantation. Study at large: Recipients were all induced with anti-thymocyte globulin, then given tacrolimus and steroids for around 3 years.

Libraries were prepared by immunoSEQ multiplex PCR; TCRdb keeps only in-frame clonotypes and omits some of them. This table has about 21,000 clones, around 42% appearing once. The authors plated approximately 200,000 CFSE-labeled responder cells with approximately 200,000 irradiated, violet-dye-labeled stimulator cells. General study results and limits: Allograft graft-versus-host to host-versus-graft clonal ratios ran high in patients with graft-donor T cell macrochimerism. GvH clones occurred in recipient marrow; some first appeared in ileum or blood.

This CDR3 has 15 amino acids. CDR1 SGHRS and CDR2 YFSETQ come from the germline V gene. The V gene lost 4 bases and the J gene lost 8 bases, with 18 bases spanning the gap. This receptor was obtained from a human patient who received an intestinal transplant. Material: alloreactive CD4+ T cells from a mixed lymphocyte reaction culture, obtained before intestinal transplant. Subset given: CFSE-low proliferating T cells sorted from approximately 6-day pre-transplant mixed lymphocyte reaction (GvH or HvG direction). The V gene is TRBV5-1, the J gene TRBJ1-4; D not resolved. DNA for the CDR3: TGCGCCAGCAGCCCGACTCATATGGCGTTGGAAAAACTGTTTTTT. Protein: CASSPTHMALEKLFF.